This T cell receptor beta chain was recovered during a study of T cell changes during pregnancy in multiple sclerosis. CDR1 is SGHDT and CDR2 is YYEEEE in the germline V gene. This CDR3 contains 15 residues. Between the trimmed V and J ends, which lost 2 bases and 6 bases, there was a span of 14 bases. Only in-frame clones appear in the TCRdb table, and some are missing; sequencing was by immunoSEQ multiplex PCR. The data contain 85,000 to 100,000 clones, approximately 92% of them singletons. The chain uses TRBV5-6 and TRBJ2-2; no firm D call. The source material was peripheral blood, sampled after pregnancy. This clonotype was obtained from a female donor with multiple sclerosis, enrolled in a pregnancy study. The CDR3 protein is CASSFLARMAGELFF. The CDR3 DNA reads TGTGCCAGCAGCTTCCTCGCGAGGATGGCCGGGGAGCTGTTTTTT.